This T cell receptor (beta chain) was sequenced during a study of blood T cell repertoires in COVID-19. On the study more broadly: Specimens from acute and convalescent COVID-19 originated in the United States, Italy and Spain. From T cells, B-cell-depleted T cells, or PBMCs came the material, which was cDNA or gDNA.

In the original workflow: How many nucleated cells were present was estimated from reference gene primer amplification. Assay: immunoSEQ multiplex PCR; the TCRdb copy retains only in-frame clones and omits some. That table is the source of V, J and clone size, and D and trimming were worked out from the DNA. This repertoire shows approximately 97,000 clones, roughly 81% found once; its top ten account for around 10%. The germline gives CDR1 MNHEY, CDR2 SVGAGI. The ends were cut back, 6 bases at V and 2 bases at J, with 8 bases in the middle. The CDR3 consists of 13 residues. The V and J genes are TRBV6-5 and TRBJ2-1; D gene uncertain. Sequenced: peripheral blood. This clonotype originated in a man in his forties or fifties with active or convalescent COVID-19. In nucleotides, the CDR3 is TGTGCCAGCAGGGCAGGTCCCTACAATGAGCAGTTCTTC. Translated, it gives CASRAGPYNEQFF.